This is a list of T cell receptor beta chains from one sample in a study of T cell repertoires in cytomegalovirus infection. TCRdb itself ran the reads through MiXCR, one entry per CDR3 protein. The sample lists more than 500,000 distinct CDR3 sequences, more than 15% occurring once. Sequenced input: CD8+ T cells from PBMCs. Source of these receptors: a human donor in good health (CMV status not recorded). Some clones in this sample may be carry-over from other donors' samples. CDR3s include the opening cysteine and the closing phenylalanine or tryptophan. Fields, in order: clone size, J gene, V gene, D gene, CDR3 DNA, CDR3 protein. D genes are given only for firm matches. The listing skips clone size in some rows; elsewhere it reads once, few, many or a size class.

NA TRBJ2-1 TRBV7-3 NA TGTGCCAGCAGCTTACCCATGGAACTCTGGAATGAGCAGTTCTTC CASSLPMELWNEQFF
few TRBJ1-1 TRBV15 NA TGTGCCACCAAAGTGGGACACATGAACACTGAAGCTTTCTTT CATKVGHMNTEAFF
many TRBJ2-5 TRBV12-3/TRBV12-4 NA TGTGCCAGCAGTTACCCCCCGAAGGAGACCCAGTACTTC CASSYPPKETQYF
many TRBJ1-1 TRBV19 NA TGTGCCAGTACCTCTCCCATACTCAGGGGATACACTGAAGCTTTCTTT CASTSPILRGYTEAFF
many TRBJ2-1 TRBV15 TRBD1 TGTGCCACCAGCAACCGGGACAGGGGGGACGATGAGCAGTTCTTC CATSNRDRGDDEQFF
many TRBJ2-1 TRBV6-1 NA TGTGCCAGCAGTGAATTTGCGGGACCTACCGACAATGAGCAGTTCTTC CASSEFAGPTDNEQFF
NA TRBJ2-1 TRBV5-6 NA TGTGCCAGCAGCTTGTCCGTCCGGGCCAATGAGCAGTTCTTC CASSLSVRANEQFF
many TRBJ2-1 TRBV7-6 TRBD1 TGTGCCAGCAGCTTAGTGGGACAGGGGTTCTCCTACAATGAGCAGTTCTTC CASSLVGQGFSYNEQFF
few TRBJ1-2 TRBV29-1 TRBD1 TGCAGCGTTCCCACCCTCCAGGGGGCTAACTATGGCTACACCTTC CSVPTLQGANYGYTF
NA TRBJ1-5 TRBV12-3/TRBV12-4 TRBD1 TGTGCCAGCAGTTTAGGCGGGACAGGGGGGTACCAGCCCCAGCATTTT CASSLGGTGGYQPQHF
few TRBJ2-3 TRBV11-2 TRBD2 TGTGCCAGCAGCTTAGATGTAGCGGGGGCTAGCACAGATACGCAGTATTTT CASSLDVAGASTDTQYF
many TRBJ1-1 TRBV7-2 TRBD1 TGTGCCAGCAGCTTAGGGGATCGGTTAGGGACAGGGGGCATGAACACTGAAGCTTTCTTT CASSLGDRLGTGGMNTEAFF
NA TRBJ2-7 TRBV27 TRBD1 TGTGCCAGCAGTCACTCCACACTGGGACAGGGTTCCTACGAGCAGTACTTC CASSHSTLGQGSYEQYF
NA TRBJ1-2 TRBV6-5 NA TGTGCCACCACAGGGCAGGGTGACTATGGCTACACCTTC CATTGQGDYGYTF
few TRBJ2-7 TRBV7-9 NA TGTGCCAGCAGCTATGGGTCCTCCCCGGGGGAGCAGTACTTC CASSYGSSPGEQYF
many TRBJ2-3 TRBV10-3 TRBD2 TGTGCCATAAAACTAGCGGGGACAGATACGCAGTATTTT CAIKLAGTDTQYF
few TRBJ2-2 TRBV5-1 NA TGCGCCAGCAGATGGGCAGGGACCGGGGAGCTGTTTTTT CASRWAGTGELFF
few TRBJ2-3 TRBV28 NA TGTGCCAGCAGGTTGGGGCCACCAGATACGCAGTATTTT CASRLGPPDTQYF
many TRBJ1-2 TRBV6-4 NA TGTGCCAGCAGTGACTCGGGCAGAAGCTACACCTTC CASSDSGRSYTF
NA TRBJ2-1 TRBV4-1 NA TGCGCCAGCAGCCCCCACGCCTCCAATGAGCAGTTCTTC CASSPHASNEQFF
NA TRBJ2-5 TRBV28 NA TGTGCCAGCAGTTACTATCTCAGCGGGCAAGAGACCCAGTACTTC CASSYYLSGQETQYF
NA TRBJ2-7 TRBV14 NA TGTGCCAGCAGCCACCTTCGACAGAGGGAGCAGTACTTC CASSHLRQREQYF
few TRBJ2-5 TRBV19 NA TGTGCCAGTAGTGGTGGACGTAGCCAAGAGACCCAGTACTTC CASSGGRSQETQYF
many TRBJ2-7 TRBV4-2 NA TGTGCCAGCATGGGAATTGCCTACGAGCAGTACTTC CASMGIAYEQYF
few TRBJ2-7 TRBV4-1 NA TGCGCCAGCAGCCAAGTAAGGACGAGTACCTACGAGCAGTACTTC CASSQVRTSTYEQYF